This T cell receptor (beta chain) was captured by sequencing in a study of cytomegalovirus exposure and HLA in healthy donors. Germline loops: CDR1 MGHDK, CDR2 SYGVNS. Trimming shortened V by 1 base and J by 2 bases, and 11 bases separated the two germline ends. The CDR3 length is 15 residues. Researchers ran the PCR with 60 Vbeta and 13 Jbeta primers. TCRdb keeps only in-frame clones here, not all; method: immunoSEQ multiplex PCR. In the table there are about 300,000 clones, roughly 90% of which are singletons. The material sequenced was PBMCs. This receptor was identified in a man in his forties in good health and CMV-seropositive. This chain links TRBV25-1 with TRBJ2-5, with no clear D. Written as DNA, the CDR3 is TGTGCCAGCAGTGAATCGTCGGGTGGGCAAGAGACCCAGTACTTC. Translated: CASSESSGGQETQYF.